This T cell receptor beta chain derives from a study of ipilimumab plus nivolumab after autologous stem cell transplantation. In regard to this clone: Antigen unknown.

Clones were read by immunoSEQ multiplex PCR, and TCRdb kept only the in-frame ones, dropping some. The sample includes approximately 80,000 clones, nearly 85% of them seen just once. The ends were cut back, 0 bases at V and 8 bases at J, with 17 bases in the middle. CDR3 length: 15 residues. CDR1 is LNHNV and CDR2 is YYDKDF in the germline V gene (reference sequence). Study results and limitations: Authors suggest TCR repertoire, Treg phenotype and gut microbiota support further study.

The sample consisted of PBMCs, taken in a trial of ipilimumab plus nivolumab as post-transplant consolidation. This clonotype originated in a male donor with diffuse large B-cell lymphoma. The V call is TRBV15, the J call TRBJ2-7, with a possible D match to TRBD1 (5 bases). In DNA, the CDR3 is TGTGCCACCAGCAGAGATCGCGGTCTCCTGGGGCAGCAGTACTTC. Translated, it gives CATSRDRGLLGQQYF.